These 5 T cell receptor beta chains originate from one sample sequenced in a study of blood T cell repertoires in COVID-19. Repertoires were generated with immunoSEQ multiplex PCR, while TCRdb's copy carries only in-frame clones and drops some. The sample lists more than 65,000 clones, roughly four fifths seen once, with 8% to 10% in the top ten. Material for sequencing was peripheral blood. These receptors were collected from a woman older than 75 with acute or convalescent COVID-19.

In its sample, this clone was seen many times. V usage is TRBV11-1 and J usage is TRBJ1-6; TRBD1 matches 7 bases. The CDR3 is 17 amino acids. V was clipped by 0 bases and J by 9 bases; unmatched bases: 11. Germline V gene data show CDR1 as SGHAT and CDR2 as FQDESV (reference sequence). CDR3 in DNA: TGTGCCAGCAGCTTAGCGCGGGACAGTTGGGCGAGTTCACCCCTCCACTTT. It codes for CASSLARDSWASSPLHF.

CDR3 amino acids: CASSPARGGRLSEQYF. DNA of the CDR3: TGTGCCAGCTCACCGGCCCGCGGGGGTCGATTATCCGAGCAGTACTTC. The gene calls are TRBV18 and TRBJ2-7; the match to TRBD2 covers 7 bases. The germline V gene encodes CDR1 KGHSH and CDR2 LQKENI. With 3 bases clipped from V and 6 bases from J, the junction kept 14 bases outside the gene matches. This CDR3 has 16 amino acids.

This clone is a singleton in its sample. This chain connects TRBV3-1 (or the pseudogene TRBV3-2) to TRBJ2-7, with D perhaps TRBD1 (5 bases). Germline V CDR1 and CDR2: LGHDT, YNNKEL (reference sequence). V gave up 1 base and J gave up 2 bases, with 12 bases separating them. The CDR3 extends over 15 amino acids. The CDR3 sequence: CASSQVRLGPYEQYF. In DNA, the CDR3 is TGTGCCAGCAGCCAAGTCCGTCTGGGGCCCTACGAGCAGTACTTC.

The CDR3 sequence is CSASRASGANVLTF. The CDR3 bases are TGCAGTGCTAGTCGCGCCTCTGGGGCCAACGTCCTGACTTTC. The V call is TRBV20-1, the J call TRBJ2-6; D is undetermined. The CDR3 covers 14 residues. V gave up 3 bases and J gave up 0 bases, with 6 bases separating them. CDR1 and CDR2 from the germline V gene are DFQATT and SNEGSKA (reference sequence).

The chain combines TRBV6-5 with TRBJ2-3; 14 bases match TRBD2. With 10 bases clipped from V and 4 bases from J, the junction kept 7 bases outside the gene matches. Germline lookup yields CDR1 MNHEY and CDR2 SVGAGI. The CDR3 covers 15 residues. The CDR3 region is CAIRLAGGHADTQYF. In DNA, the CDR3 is TGTGCCATCCGACTAGCGGGGGGGCATGCAGATACGCAGTATTTT.